Listed below are T cell receptor beta chains from one sample, sequenced in a study of CD8+ T cells in alopecia areata. Data came from immunoSEQ multiplex PCR; TCRdb stores just in-frame clones and leaves some out. This table has around 250,000 clones, about 68% appearing once. Sequences were derived from CD4+ T cells sorted from blood, sampled at week 0. All receptors come from a human donor with alopecia areata. CDR3s include the opening cysteine and the closing phenylalanine or tryptophan. Each record gives: V gene, J gene, D gene, clone size, CDR3 protein, CDR3 DNA. The D gene is left open where the match is weak. Clone sizes are given selectively: once, few, many, or a class where the clone is expanded.

v_call: TRBV5-4
j_call: TRBJ2-3
d_call: TRBD2
clone_size: -
cdr3_aa: CASSLTSGSTDTQYF
cdr3_nt: TGTGCCAGCAGCTTGACTAGCGGCAGCACAGATACGCAGTATTTT

v_call: TRBV11-2
j_call: TRBJ2-5
d_call: -
clone_size: -
cdr3_aa: CASSYAGAETQYF
cdr3_nt: TGTGCCAGCAGCTACGCAGGGGCAGAGACCCAGTACTTC

v_call: TRBV4-2
j_call: TRBJ2-5
d_call: -
clone_size: few
cdr3_aa: CASSQDRAKGTQYF
cdr3_nt: TGTGCCAGCAGCCAAGACAGGGCAAAGGGGACCCAGTACTTC

v_call: TRBV5-1
j_call: TRBJ2-5
d_call: -
clone_size: once
cdr3_aa: CASSLDRETQYF
cdr3_nt: TGCGCCAGCAGCTTGGATCGCGAGACCCAGTACTTC

v_call: TRBV5-1
j_call: TRBJ2-1
d_call: -
clone_size: few
cdr3_aa: CASSFQGEAYNEQFF
cdr3_nt: TGCGCCAGCAGCTTTCAGGGTGAGGCCTACAATGAGCAGTTCTTC

v_call: TRBV7-7
j_call: TRBJ2-5
d_call: -
clone_size: -
cdr3_aa: CASSLVLAPGETQYF
cdr3_nt: TGTGCTAGCAGCTTAGTACTAGCTCCAGGAGAGACCCAGTACTTC

v_call: TRBV29-1
j_call: TRBJ1-1
d_call: -
clone_size: -
cdr3_aa: CSVGTPEAFF
cdr3_nt: TGCAGCGTGGGGACCCCTGAAGCTTTCTTT

v_call: TRBV30
j_call: TRBJ1-5
d_call: -
clone_size: -
cdr3_aa: CAWSPRGQPQHF
cdr3_nt: TGTGCCTGGAGTCCCAGGGGCCAGCCCCAGCATTTT

v_call: TRBV6-1
j_call: TRBJ1-5
d_call: -
clone_size: -
cdr3_aa: CASSVHLGQDQPQHF
cdr3_nt: TGTGCCAGCAGTGTTCACCTGGGACAAGATCAGCCCCAGCATTTT

v_call: TRBV7-9
j_call: TRBJ1-4
d_call: -
clone_size: few
cdr3_aa: CASSLVAGLSAANEKLFF
cdr3_nt: TGTGCCAGCAGCTTAGTAGCGGGGTTGTCCGCGGCTAATGAAAAACTGTTTTTT

v_call: TRBV7-9
j_call: TRBJ1-2
d_call: -
clone_size: -
cdr3_aa: CASSRGQSNYGYTF
cdr3_nt: TGTGCCAGCAGCCGTGGACAGTCGAACTATGGCTACACCTTC

v_call: TRBV12-5
j_call: TRBJ1-1
d_call: TRBD1
clone_size: -
cdr3_aa: CASGLVRGTGTHTEAFF
cdr3_nt: TGTGCTAGTGGTTTGGTACGGGGGACAGGGACTCACACTGAAGCTTTCTTT

v_call: TRBV7-2
j_call: TRBJ1-5
d_call: -
clone_size: -
cdr3_aa: CASRAAADSNQPQHF
cdr3_nt: TGTGCCAGCAGAGCAGCGGCGGATAGCAATCAGCCCCAGCATTTT

v_call: TRBV30
j_call: TRBJ2-2
d_call: -
clone_size: -
cdr3_aa: CAWSRGTGELFF
cdr3_nt: TGTGCCTGGAGTCGGGGGACCGGGGAGCTGTTTTTT

v_call: TRBV29-1
j_call: TRBJ1-2
d_call: -
clone_size: -
cdr3_aa: CSVGGTYYGYTF
cdr3_nt: TGCAGCGTTGGGGGGACTTACTATGGCTACACCTTC

v_call: TRBV7-8
j_call: TRBJ2-2
d_call: -
clone_size: -
cdr3_aa: CASSLRHMINTGELFF
cdr3_nt: TGTGCCAGCAGCTTAAGGCACATGATAAACACCGGGGAGCTGTTTTTT